Listed here is a single TCR beta chain. Its cognate antigen is unknown. The data derive from a study of tumor-infiltrating lymphocytes in primary liver carcinoma. About the research overall: Spanning 4.2 to 10 cm, the tumors were T1-T3 N0M0. Study outcomes and limitations: With p = 0.039, the top-250-clone fraction in tumors significantly exceeded that in blood.

Constant-region priming of about 0.5 ug total RNA yielded TCR beta cDNA. Generation of the TCR beta libraries relied on three nested multiplex PCR rounds using slightly modified ARM-PCR. It was with TRBV1-TRBV30 forward primers and a C-beta reverse primer that the first two PCR rounds were run, at 10 cycles each. From the multiplex PCR reads, TCRdb called clonotypes with MiXCR, one entry per CDR3 protein. The profile shows about 48,000 distinct CDR3 sequences, 60% to 75% of them singletons. Germline V gene sequence: CDR1 SGHRS, CDR2 YFSETQ. With 4 bases clipped from V and 3 bases from J, the junction kept 6 bases outside the gene matches. The CDR3 is made up of 15 amino acids. Without any cell sorting, 20-30 mg of bulk tissue yielded co-extracted RNA and DNA. At sampling, these chronic HBV carriers had received no treatment.

Sequences were obtained from liver tumor tissue from sampling region 3. This sample's subset: tumor region T3, left-lateral pole. This TCR was sampled from a man aged 40-50 years with primary liver carcinoma and hepatitis B virus infection. The chain recombines TRBV5-1 with TRBJ2-7; TRBD2 agrees at 11 bases. This CDR3 reads CASSETSGNVYEQYF. The CDR3 nucleotides read TGCGCCAGCAGCGAGACTAGCGGGAATGTCTACGAGCAGTACTTC.